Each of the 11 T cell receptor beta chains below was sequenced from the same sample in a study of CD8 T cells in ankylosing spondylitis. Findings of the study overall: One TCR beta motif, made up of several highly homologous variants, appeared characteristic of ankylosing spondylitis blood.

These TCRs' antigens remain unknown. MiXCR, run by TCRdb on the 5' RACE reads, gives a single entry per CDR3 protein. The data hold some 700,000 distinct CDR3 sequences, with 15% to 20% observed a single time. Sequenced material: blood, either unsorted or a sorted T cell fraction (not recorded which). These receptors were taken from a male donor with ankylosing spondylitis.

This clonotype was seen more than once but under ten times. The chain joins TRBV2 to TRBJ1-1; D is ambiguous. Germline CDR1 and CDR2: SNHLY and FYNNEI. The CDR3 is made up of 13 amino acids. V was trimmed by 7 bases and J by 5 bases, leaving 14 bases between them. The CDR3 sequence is CASKAWGGTEAFF. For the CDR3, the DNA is TGTGCCAGCAAGGCATGGGGTGGGACTGAAGCTTTCTTT.

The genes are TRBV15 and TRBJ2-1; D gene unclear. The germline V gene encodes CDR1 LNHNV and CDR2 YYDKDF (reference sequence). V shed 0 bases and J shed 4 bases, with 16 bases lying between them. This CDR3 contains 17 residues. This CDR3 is CATSREVSQLPYNEQFF. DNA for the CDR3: TGTGCCACCAGCAGAGAGGTTAGTCAGCTACCTTACAATGAGCAGTTCTTC.

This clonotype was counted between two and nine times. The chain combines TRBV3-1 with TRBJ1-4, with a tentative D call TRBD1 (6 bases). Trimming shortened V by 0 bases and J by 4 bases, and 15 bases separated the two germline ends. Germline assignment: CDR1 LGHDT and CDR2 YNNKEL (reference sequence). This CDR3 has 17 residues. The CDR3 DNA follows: TGTGCCAGCAGCCAAGATGTGGTGAGGGGACATAATGAAAAACTGTTTTTT. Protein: CASSQDVVRGHNEKLFF.

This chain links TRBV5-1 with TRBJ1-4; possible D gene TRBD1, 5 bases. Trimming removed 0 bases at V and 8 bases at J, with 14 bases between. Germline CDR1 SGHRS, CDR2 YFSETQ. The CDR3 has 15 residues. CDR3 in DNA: TGCGCCAGCAGCTTGGTATGGGACGGAGAAGAAAAACTGTTTTTT. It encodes CASSLVWDGEEKLFF.

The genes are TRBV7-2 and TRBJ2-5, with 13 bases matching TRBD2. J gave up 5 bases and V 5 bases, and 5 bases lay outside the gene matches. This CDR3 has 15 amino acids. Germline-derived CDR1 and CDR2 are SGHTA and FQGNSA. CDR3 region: CASSQLAGGLETQYF. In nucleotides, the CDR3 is TGTGCCAGCAGCCAACTAGCGGGGGGGCTCGAGACCCAGTACTTC.

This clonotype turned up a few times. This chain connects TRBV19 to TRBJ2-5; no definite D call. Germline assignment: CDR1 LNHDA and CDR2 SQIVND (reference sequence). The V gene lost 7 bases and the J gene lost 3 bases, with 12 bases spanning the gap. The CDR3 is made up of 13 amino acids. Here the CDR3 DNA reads TGTGCCAGTATGGACCGGTGGAAAGAGACCCAGTACTTC. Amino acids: CASMDRWKETQYF.

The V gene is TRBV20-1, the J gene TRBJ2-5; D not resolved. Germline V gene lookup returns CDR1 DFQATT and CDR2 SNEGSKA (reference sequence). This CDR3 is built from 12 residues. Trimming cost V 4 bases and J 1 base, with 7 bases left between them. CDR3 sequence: CSATLIQETQYF. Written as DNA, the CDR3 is TGCAGTGCTACCCTAATCCAAGAGACCCAGTACTTC.

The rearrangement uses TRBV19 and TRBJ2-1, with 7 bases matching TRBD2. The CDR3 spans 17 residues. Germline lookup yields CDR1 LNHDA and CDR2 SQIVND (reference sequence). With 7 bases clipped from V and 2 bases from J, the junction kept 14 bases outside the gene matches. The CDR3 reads CASTSSGSLFAYNEQFF. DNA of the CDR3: TGTGCCAGTACGAGTAGCGGGTCCCTTTTTGCCTACAATGAGCAGTTCTTC. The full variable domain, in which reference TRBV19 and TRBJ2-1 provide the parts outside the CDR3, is DGGITQSPKYLFRKEGQNVTLSCEQNLNHDAMYWYRQDPGQGLRLIYYSQIVNDFQKGDIAEGYSVSREKKESFPLTVTSAQKNPTAFYLCASTSSGSLFAYNEQFFGPGTRLTVL.

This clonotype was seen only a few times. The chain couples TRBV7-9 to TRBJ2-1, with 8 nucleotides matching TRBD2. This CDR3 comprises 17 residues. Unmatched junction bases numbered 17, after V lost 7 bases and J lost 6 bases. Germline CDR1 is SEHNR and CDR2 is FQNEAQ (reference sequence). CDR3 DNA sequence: TGTGCCAGCACCCCTTATACAGCGGGACTAGTCGGCAATGAGCAGTTCTTC. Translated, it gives CASTPYTAGLVGNEQFF. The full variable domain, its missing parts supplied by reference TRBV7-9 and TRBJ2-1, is DTGVSQNPRHKITKRGQNVTFRCDPISEHNRLYWYRQTLGQGPEFLTYFQNEAQLEKSRLLSDRFSAERPKGSFSTLEIQRTEQGDSAMYLCASTPYTAGLVGNEQFFGPGTRLTVL.

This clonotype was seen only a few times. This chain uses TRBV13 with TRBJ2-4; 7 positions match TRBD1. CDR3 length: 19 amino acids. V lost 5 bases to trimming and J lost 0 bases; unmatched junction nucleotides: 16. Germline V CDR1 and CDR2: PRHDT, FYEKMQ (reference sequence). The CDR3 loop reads CASSLRTGAAGLAKNIQYF. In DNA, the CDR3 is TGTGCCAGCAGCCTACGTACAGGGGCGGCAGGACTAGCCAAAAACATTCAGTACTTC.

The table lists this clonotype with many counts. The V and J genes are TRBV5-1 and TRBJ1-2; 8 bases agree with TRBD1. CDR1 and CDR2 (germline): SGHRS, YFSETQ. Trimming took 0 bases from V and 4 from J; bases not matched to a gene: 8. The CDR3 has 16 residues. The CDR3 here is CASSLETDRARYGYTF. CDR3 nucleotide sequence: TGCGCCAGCAGCTTGGAAACGGACAGGGCCCGCTATGGCTACACCTTC.